This paragraph reports one T cell receptor beta chain. The antigen is not known. The data are from a study of cytomegalovirus exposure and HLA in healthy donors. Study overall: There were nearly 120 million unique TCR beta sequences, drawn from approximately 180 million T cells, in an earlier analysis. Regarding the study as a whole: Listed as cytomegalovirus-associated were about 160 TCR beta chains. TCR association rates varied by HLA locus in a later analysis, with DRB1 highest and HLA-C lowest.

This CDR3 is 13 amino acids long. The germline V gene has CDR1 SEHNR and CDR2 FQNEAQ (reference sequence). Trimming removed 8 bases at V and 0 bases at J, with 8 bases between. The PCR contained 60 Vbeta and 13 Jbeta primers. Method: immunoSEQ multiplex PCR; TCRdb's copy keeps in-frame clones and lacks some. Of about 86,000 clones listed, 70% to 80% are singletons. Material for sequencing was PBMCs. V usage is TRBV7-9 and J usage is TRBJ1-3; D unclear. The receptor's source is a man in his fifties or sixties in good health and CMV-seronegative. The CDR3: CASVDSSGNTIYF. The CDR3 DNA reads TGTGCCAGCGTAGACTCCTCTGGAAACACCATATATTTT.